This TCR beta chain originates from a study of blood T cells in healthy people across ages. Study details: The capture of about one barcoded beta molecule per two T cells was achieved by template switching.

There are a few counts of this clonotype. This CDR3 comprises 14 residues. V was clipped by 3 bases and J by 0 bases, with 9 bases between them. CDR1 DFQATT and CDR2 SNEGSKA come from the germline V gene (reference sequence). The authors ran a second PCR of roughly 7 to 11 cycles using a sample-barcoded 5' primer and a J-beta primer mix. MiXCR, applied by TCRdb to the 5' RACE reads, yields one record per CDR3 protein. The data show some 1.7 million distinct CDR3 sequences, 28% seen once. What was sequenced was blood. The sequence was collected from a woman in her twenties or thirties in good health. V usage is TRBV20-1 and J usage is TRBJ2-1; no clear D gene. This CDR3 is CSASYAGSYNEQFF. DNA of the CDR3: TGCAGTGCTAGCTACGCAGGCTCCTACAATGAGCAGTTCTTC.